The 16 T cell receptor beta chains presented below share a single source sample, sequenced in a study of shared T cell receptors in the human thymus. Sequenced by immunoSEQ multiplex PCR; TCRdb stores in-frame clones only, minus some. The sample includes some 700,000 clones, approximately 85% of them seen just once. These records were also assigned to another study, of human thymus T cells.

The sequencing sample was made of thymocytes. The origin of the receptors is a girl under three years old with a congenital heart defect.

The table lists this clone with a count of one. The chain couples TRBV28 to TRBJ2-7, with 7 nucleotides matching TRBD2. V was clipped by 6 bases and J by 0 bases; unmatched bases: 8. The CDR3 covers 15 residues. Germline V gene lookup returns CDR1 MDHEN and CDR2 SYDVKM. The DNA for the CDR3 is TGTGCCAGCAGACCCCGGGGGGAAAGCTCCTACGAGCAGTACTTC. This gives the protein CASRPRGESSYEQYF.

The chain uses TRBV9 and TRBJ2-1, with 7 positions matching TRBD2. This CDR3 is built from 15 residues. The germline V gene has CDR1 SGDLS and CDR2 YYNGEE. V trimming: 1 base; J trimming: 6 bases; junction bases outside the gene matches: 7. The CDR3: CASSVLSGIANEQFF. The CDR3 DNA follows: TGTGCCAGCAGCGTATTAAGCGGGATTGCCAATGAGCAGTTCTTC.

This chain links TRBV11-2 with TRBJ2-1; 8 bases are shared with TRBD2. The V gene's germline CDR1 is SGHAT and CDR2 FQNNGV. With V trimmed by 0 bases and J by 5 bases, 6 bases remained unmatched. The CDR3 has 16 amino acids. CDR3 sequence: CASSLDAGGTHNEQFF. Here the CDR3 DNA reads TGTGCCAGCAGCTTAGATGCGGGGGGCACACACAATGAGCAGTTCTTC. Full variable domain (rest looked up from reference TRBV11-2 and TRBJ2-1): EAGVAQSPRYKIIEKRQSVAFWCNPISGHATLYWYQQILGQGPKLLIQFQNNGVVDDSQLPKDRFSAERLKGVDSTLKIQPAKLEDSAVYLCASSLDAGGTHNEQFFGPGTRLTVL.

The rearrangement links TRBV5-6 to TRBJ1-2; D is ambiguous. This CDR3 comprises 14 residues. Germline CDR1 and CDR2: SGHDT and YYEEEE. V lost 2 bases and J lost 4, with 12 bases in between. Here the CDR3 DNA reads TGTGCCAGCAGCTTACAGCAGGATAGCTATGGCTACACCTTC. Amino acid sequence: CASSLQQDSYGYTF.

The V gene is TRBV5-3, the J gene TRBJ1-6; perhaps TRBD1 as D (6 bases). TRBV5-3 is placed among ORFs of uncertain function. V was cut by 4 bases and J by 4 bases, with 9 bases left in between. The CDR3 is made up of 14 amino acids. The CDR3 region is CARSADSYNSPLHF. In DNA form, the CDR3 reads TGTGCCAGAAGCGCGGACAGTTATAATTCACCCCTCCACTTT.

The gene calls are TRBV2 and TRBJ1-2; 7 bases line up with TRBD1. This CDR3 is built from 15 residues. After removal of 6 bases from V and 0 bases from J, the junction contained 7 bases not matched to a gene. The germline gives CDR1 SNHLY, CDR2 FYNNEI. The CDR3 DNA is TGTGCCAGCAGAGACAGGGACGGAGCTAACTATGGCTACACCTTC. Its protein product is CASRDRDGANYGYTF.

This clone has just one count. The genes are TRBV28 and TRBJ2-7, with a possible D match to TRBD1 (6 bases). V shed 6 bases and J shed 3 bases, with 12 bases lying between them. The CDR3 extends over 13 amino acids. The germline V gene encodes CDR1 MDHEN and CDR2 SYDVKM. The CDR3 spells CASRMAGDYEQYF. The CDR3 DNA reads TGTGCCAGCAGAATGGCAGGGGACTACGAGCAGTACTTC.

The V and J genes are TRBV5-1 and TRBJ1-2; 9 positions match TRBD1. The ends lost 4 bases at V and 0 bases at J; junction bases unmatched: 16. The CDR3 contains 19 residues. CDR1 and CDR2 from the germline V gene are SGHRS and YFSETQ. CDR3 sequence (DNA): TGCGCCAGCAGCCCAAACCTCCGGGACAGGGTACCCGCTAACTATGGCTACACCTTC. It encodes CASSPNLRDRVPANYGYTF.

This clone was picked up one time. V is TRBV30 and J is TRBJ1-5, with 12 positions matching TRBD1. Germline assignment: CDR1 GTSNPN and CDR2 SVGIG (reference sequence). V dropped 2 bases and J dropped 4; count of bases not matched to a gene: 9. This CDR3 comprises 17 residues. CDR3 nucleotides: TGTGCCTGGAGTACGAAGCCGGGACAGGGGGCAAATCAGCCCCAGCATTTT. This gives the protein CAWSTKPGQGANQPQHF.

This clone came up a few times. This sequence joins TRBV5-1 and TRBJ1-2; D may be TRBD1 (5 bases). Germline V gene sequence: CDR1 SGHRS, CDR2 YFSETQ. This CDR3 has 14 amino acids. V lost 4 bases and J 1 base, leaving 11 bases between the germline ends. The CDR3 DNA reads as TGCGCCAGCAGCCCGGACACTGTTAACTATGGCTACACCTTC. This encodes CASSPDTVNYGYTF.

The chain joins TRBV14 to TRBJ1-2; 9 bases are a match to TRBD1. The CDR3 has 15 residues. The V segment lost 0 bases and the J segment 6 bases; nucleotides outside the gene matches: 5. Per germline, CDR1 SGHDN and CDR2 FVKESK. The CDR3 DNA reads as TGTGCCAGCAGCCAAGAAGGGGACAGGGTCGATGGCTACACCTTC. Its protein product is CASSQEGDRVDGYTF.

Points on this clone: Within the sample, other DNA sequences also encode this same CDR3. The V and J genes are TRBV2 and TRBJ1-6; a weak D match, TRBD1 (6 bases). CDR3 length: 14 residues. Germline V lookup: CDR1 SNHLY, CDR2 FYNNEI. With 4 bases removed from V and 2 bases from J, the gap between germline ends came to 6 bases. CDR3 sequence (DNA): TGTGCCAGCAGTGGGACAGCCTATAATTCACCCCTCCACTTT. Its protein is CASSGTAYNSPLHF. Filled out from reference TRBV2 and TRBJ1-6, the complete variable domain reads EPEVTQTPSHQVTQMGQEVILRCVPISNHLYFYWYRQILGQKVEFLVSFYNNEISEKSEIFDDQFSVERPDGSNFTLKIRSTKLEDSAMYFCASSGTAYNSPLHFGNGTRLTVT.

The chain is built from TRBV7-2 and TRBJ2-2, with D possibly TRBD2 on 7 matching bases. Trimming cost V 1 base and J 4 bases, with 10 bases left between them. Germline CDR1 SGHTA, CDR2 FQGNSA. The CDR3 consists of 15 residues. The CDR3 is CASSLGGGPTGELFF. The CDR3 DNA sequence: TGTGCCAGCAGCTTAGGCGGGGGCCCCACCGGGGAGCTGTTTTTT.

The rearrangement uses TRBV6-5 and TRBJ2-1; TRBD1 might be the D (6 bases). V dropped 2 bases and J dropped 6 bases, with 8 bases sitting between them. Per germline, CDR1 MNHEY and CDR2 SVGAGI. There are 13 residues in the CDR3. Here the CDR3 DNA reads TGTGCCAGCAGTTACGGGGGCCTCAATGAGCAGTTCTTC. Its protein is CASSYGGLNEQFF.

The chain is built from TRBV7-2 and TRBJ1-3, with 10 nucleotides matching TRBD1. The CDR3 is 16 amino acids. Germline V gives CDR1 SGHTA, CDR2 FQGNSA. V gave up 5 bases and J gave up 4 bases; unmatched junction bases: 8. CDR3 nucleotides: TGTGCCAGCAGCCCCCCCAGGGACAGGGGAGGAAACACCATATATTTT. Its translation: CASSPPRDRGGNTIYF. The full variable domain, in which reference TRBV7-2 and TRBJ1-3 provide the parts outside the CDR3, is GAGVSQSPSNKVTEKGKDVELRCDPISGHTALYWYRQSLGQGLEFLIYFQGNSAPDKSGLPSDRFSAERTGGSVSTLTIQRTQQEDSAVYLCASSPPRDRGGNTIYFGEGSWLTVV.

The rearrangement uses TRBV7-2 and TRBJ1-2; 7 bases are a match to TRBD1. Germline assignment: CDR1 SGHTA and CDR2 FQGNSA. V trimming: 5 bases; J trimming: 6 bases; junction bases outside the gene matches: 12. The CDR3 extends over 15 amino acids. The CDR3 coding sequence is TGTGCCAGCAGCCGGCGGACAGGAAGGGTGAATGGCTACACCTTC. Encoded protein: CASSRRTGRVNGYTF. Looking up the rest from reference TRBV7-2 and TRBJ1-2 gives the full variable domain: GAGVSQSPSNKVTEKGKDVELRCDPISGHTALYWYRQSLGQGLEFLIYFQGNSAPDKSGLPSDRFSAERTGGSVSTLTIQRTQQEDSAVYLCASSRRTGRVNGYTFGSGTRLTVV.